These 20 T cell receptor beta chains share one sample of origin, sequenced in a study of blood T cell repertoires in COVID-19. Some clones are missing from TCRdb's copy, which holds only in-frame ones; the method was immunoSEQ multiplex PCR. The data contain approximately 190,000 clones, about 86% of them seen just once; the ten biggest clones take up around 23%. The sample taken for sequencing was PBMCs or T cells enriched from blood (not recorded which). These receptors were collected from a woman aged 40-49 years in a cohort exposed to, infected with or recovered from COVID-19 (not recorded which).

This clone showed up just once. The chain links TRBV5-4 to TRBJ1-6; D unclear. V was shortened by 3 bases and J by 10 bases, with 17 bases between the two germline ends. CDR3 length: 15 amino acids. CDR1 is SGHNT, CDR2 YYREEE, per germline (reference sequence). DNA of the CDR3: TGTGCCAGCAGCTACACGACTCCGAGCCCATCACCCCTCCACTTT. Protein: CASSYTTPSPSPLHF. The full variable domain, rest sourced from reference TRBV5-4 and TRBJ1-6, is ETGVTQSPTHLIKTRGQQVTLRCSSQSGHNTVSWYQQALGQGPQFIFQYYREEENGRGNFPPRFSGLQFPNYSSELNVNALELDDSALYLCASSYTTPSPSPLHFGNGTRLTVT.

V usage is TRBV7-9 and J usage is TRBJ1-3; 9 bases map to TRBD1. This CDR3 is 16 amino acids long. V was pared by 3 bases and J by 5 bases, with 8 bases of the junction left unmatched. Germline CDR1 is SEHNR and CDR2 is FQNEAQ (reference sequence). CDR3 in amino acids: CASSFSTGGLRNTIYF. DNA of the CDR3: TGTGCCAGCAGCTTTTCTACAGGGGGCCTAAGAAACACCATATATTTT.

CDR3 residues: CASSDRQDRGPEEKLFF. The CDR3 DNA follows: TGTGCCAGCAGTGACCGCCAGGACAGGGGGCCGGAGGAAAAACTGTTTTTT. The chain links TRBV6-4 to TRBJ1-4; 11 bases are a match to TRBD1. With V trimmed by 2 bases and J by 8 bases, 10 bases remained unmatched. The CDR3 contains 17 residues. Germline V lookup: CDR1 MRHNA, CDR2 SNTAGT.

The J gene is TRBJ1-2, the V gene TRBV6-5; 9 bases match TRBD1. The germline CDR1 and CDR2 sequences are MNHEY and SVGAGI. This CDR3 contains 14 residues. V was pared by 6 bases and J by 5 bases, with 7 bases of the junction left unmatched. The CDR3 region has the DNA TGTGCCAGCAGGGGGACAGGGCGAGGTTATGGCTACACCTTC. Amino acid sequence: CASRGTGRGYGYTF.

The chain recombines TRBV24-1 with TRBJ1-2, with 7 bases lining up with TRBD1. The V gene end was trimmed by 4 bases and the J gene end by 4 bases; junction bases not matched to a gene: 5. The CDR3 consists of 14 residues. Germline V gene lookup returns CDR1 KGHDR and CDR2 SFDVKD. CDR3 nucleotide sequence: TGTGCCACCAGTGAGACTACAGGGGTCTATGGCTACACCTTC. This sequence encodes CATSETTGVYGYTF.

The chain joins TRBV6-2 or TRBV6-3 to TRBJ2-3, with TRBD2 as a possible D gene (6 bases). The length of the CDR3 is 15 residues. The V gene's germline CDR1 is MNHEY and CDR2 SVGEGT. Trimming left V 6 bases short and J 6 bases short, with 19 bases between. Here the CDR3 reads CASSPTLALSDTQYF. DNA for the CDR3: TGTGCCAGCAGCCCGACACTAGCATTATCGGATACGCAGTATTTT.

The J gene is TRBJ2-5, the V gene TRBV5-1, with D perhaps TRBD2 (6 bases). The V and J ends lost 3 bases and 0 bases respectively, with 12 bases between them. Germline assignment: CDR1 SGHRS and CDR2 YFSETQ. The CDR3 is 15 amino acids. The CDR3 sequence is CASSSFGTYQETQYF. The CDR3 DNA sequence: TGCGCCAGCAGCTCGTTTGGGACTTACCAAGAGACCCAGTACTTC. The whole variable domain, remainder taken from reference TRBV5-1 and TRBJ2-5, is KAGVTQTPRYLIKTRGQQVTLSCSPISGHRSVSWYQQTPGQGLQFLFEYFSETQRNKGNFPGRFSGRQFSNSRSEMNVSTLELGDSALYLCASSSFGTYQETQYFGPGTRLLVL.

The rearrangement joins TRBV18 to TRBJ2-1; D possibly corresponds to TRBD2 (6 bases). Trimming took 4 bases from V and 4 from J, leaving 20 bases between them. The CDR3 is 17 residues long. CDR1 is KGHSH, CDR2 LQKENI, per germline. The CDR3 region has the DNA TGTGCCAGCTCACTAACGGCCGCGGGACGATCATACAATGAGCAGTTCTTC. This encodes CASSLTAAGRSYNEQFF.

The chain employs TRBV6-6 and TRBJ1-4; D is uncertain. With 6 bases removed from V and 7 bases from J, the gap between germline ends came to 12 bases. Germline CDR1 MNHNY, CDR2 SVGAGI (reference sequence). This CDR3 has 13 residues. CDR3 loop: CASRLTLGEKLFF. CDR3 nucleotide sequence: TGTGCCAGCAGGTTGACACTGGGTGAAAAACTGTTTTTT.

V usage is TRBV10-3 and J usage is TRBJ1-2; a possible D gene is TRBD1 (5 bases). The CDR3 length is 17 residues. The ends were cut back, 6 bases at V and 0 bases at J, with 20 bases in the middle. Germline V gives CDR1 ENHRY, CDR2 SYGVKD. The CDR3 sequence is CAIRDHLQAGPNYGYTF. CDR3 DNA: TGTGCCATCAGAGACCACCTCCAAGCAGGGCCTAACTATGGCTACACCTTC.

The V and J genes are TRBV7-9 and TRBJ1-2; no clear D. The germline V gene has CDR1 SEHNR and CDR2 FQNEAQ (reference sequence). V lost 1 base and J 2 bases, leaving 11 bases between the germline ends. The CDR3 runs to 15 residues. The CDR3 bases are TGTGCCAGCAGCTTAGGACGGGGAGGGAACTATGGCTACACCTTC. Its protein is CASSLGRGGNYGYTF.

The chain recombines TRBV3-1 (or the pseudogene TRBV3-2) with TRBJ2-6, with D hard to call. This CDR3 region has 18 residues. Trimming stripped 4 bases from V and 0 bases from J, with 16 bases between. Germline CDR1 reads LGHDT; CDR2 reads YNNKEL (reference sequence). CDR3 nucleotide sequence: TGTGCCAGCAGCCCCCCACCCCCTGAGTCCTCTGGGGCCAACGTCCTGACTTTC. Translated: CASSPPPPESSGANVLTF.

This chain joins TRBV18 and TRBJ1-2, with a weak D call TRBD1 (5 bases). Trimming shortened V by 3 bases and J by 3 bases, and 17 bases separated the two germline ends. Germline V gene data show CDR1 as KGHSH and CDR2 as LQKENI. CDR3 length: 16 residues. As DNA, the CDR3 is TGTGCCAGCTCACCCAACCATCAGGGCGTAGACTATGGCTACACCTTC. Its translation: CASSPNHQGVDYGYTF.

The rearrangement joins TRBV19 to TRBJ2-7, with D perhaps TRBD1 (6 bases). Germline V CDR1 and CDR2: LNHDA, SQIVND (reference sequence). CDR3 length: 15 amino acids. Trimming took 4 bases from V and 3 from J, leaving 16 bases between them. CDR3 in DNA: TGTGCCAGTAGTAGAGTGGGCAGGGGTGTCTACGAGCAGTACTTC. Translation: CASSRVGRGVYEQYF.

The rearrangement links TRBV5-1 to TRBJ2-5; the match to TRBD2 covers 9 bases. The germline gives CDR1 SGHRS, CDR2 YFSETQ. Trimming cost V 2 bases and J 4 bases; bases outside gene matches: 0. This CDR3 region has 13 residues. The DNA for the CDR3 is TGCGCCAGCAGCTTAGCGGGGGGAGAGACCCAGTACTTC. Translated: CASSLAGGETQYF.

This chain joins TRBV12-5 and TRBJ2-1; 7 bases line up with TRBD2. This CDR3 has 13 amino acids. Unmatched junction bases numbered 7, after V lost 7 bases and J lost 7 bases. Germline CDR1 LGHNT, CDR2 FRNRAP. CDR3: CASDPSGGNEQFF. In DNA, the CDR3 is TGTGCTAGTGATCCCTCCGGGGGGAATGAGCAGTTCTTC.

The V call is TRBV21-1, the J call TRBJ2-4; the D call of TRBD1 is as the table states it, not checked on the DNA. TRBV21-1 is a known pseudogene. CDR3 size: 18 residues. The CDR3 nucleotides read TGTGCCAGCAGCTCCCGGGACAGGGAGCCCCGAGCCAAAAACATTCAGTACTTC. Translated: CASSSRDREPRAKNIQYF.

This clone was detected only a few times. The rearrangement uses TRBV13 and TRBJ1-3, with no clear D. This CDR3 has 12 residues. Per germline, CDR1 PRHDT and CDR2 FYEKMQ (reference sequence). V lost 0 bases to trimming and J lost 13 bases, with 10 bases between them. The CDR3 is CASSLGRGRIYF. CDR3 in DNA: TGTGCCAGCAGCTTAGGCCGCGGGAGGATATATTTT.

In this sample, this clone turned up a few times. This chain links TRBV7-9 with TRBJ1-6, with D possibly TRBD1 on 5 matching bases. The CDR3 runs 15 residues. V lost 3 bases to trimming and J lost 7 bases, with 13 bases between them. Germline CDR1 is SEHNR and CDR2 is FQNEAQ (reference sequence). The DNA of the CDR3 is TGTGCCAGCAGCTTTTTGGGGACTGGGAATTCACCCCTCCACTTT. It yields the protein CASSFLGTGNSPLHF.

The chain employs TRBV27 and TRBJ2-3; D may be TRBD2 (6 bases). V shed 7 bases and J shed 0 bases, with 11 bases lying between them. The germline V gene encodes CDR1 MNHEY and CDR2 SMNVEV (reference sequence). CDR3 length: 14 residues. CDR3 sequence (DNA): TGTGCCAGCACTCGGCGGGGAAGCACAGATACGCAGTATTTT. This codes for CASTRRGSTDTQYF.